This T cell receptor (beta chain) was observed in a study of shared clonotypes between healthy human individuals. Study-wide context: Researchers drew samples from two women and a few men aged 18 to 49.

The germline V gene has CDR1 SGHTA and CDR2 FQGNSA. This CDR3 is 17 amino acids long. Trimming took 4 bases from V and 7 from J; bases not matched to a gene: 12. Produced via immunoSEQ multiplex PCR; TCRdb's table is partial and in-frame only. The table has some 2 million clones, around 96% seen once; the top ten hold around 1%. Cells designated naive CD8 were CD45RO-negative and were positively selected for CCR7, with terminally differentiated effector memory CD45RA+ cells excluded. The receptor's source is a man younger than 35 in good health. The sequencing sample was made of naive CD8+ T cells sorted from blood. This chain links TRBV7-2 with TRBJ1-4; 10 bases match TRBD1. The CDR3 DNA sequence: TGTGCCAGCAGCTCCGGACAGGGGGACCCCGGGAGTGAAAAACTGTTTTTT. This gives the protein CASSSGQGDPGSEKLFF.